This entry concerns a single TCR beta chain. What it binds is not known. These data are taken from a study of cytomegalovirus exposure and HLA in healthy donors. On the study more broadly: In an early release, HLA-typed donors contributed 80 million to 95 million unique TCR sequences. Regarding the study as a whole: Highly shared variants forming one cluster were likely a sequencing artifact. HLA-A and HLA-B allele assignments for most subjects were reportedly predicted accurately using TCR beta sequences.

This PCR relied on a set of 60 Vbeta primers and 13 Jbeta primers. Only in-frame clones appear in the TCRdb table, and some are missing; sequencing was by immunoSEQ multiplex PCR. The repertoire holds around 270,000 clones, with roughly 80% as singletons. Participants comprised healthy donors of bone marrow. Sequencing was done on a sample of PBMCs. The sequence was collected from a girl aged 2 to 10 in good health and CMV-seronegative.

DNA for the CDR3: TGTGCCAGCAGCCCAGCCGGGACTTTTTACAATGAGCAGTTCTTC. Residues: CASSPAGTFYNEQFF. V gene TRBV7-9 combines with J gene TRBJ2-1; the D gene is possibly TRBD2 (6 bases). Germline V gene sequence: CDR1 SEHNR, CDR2 FQNEAQ (reference sequence). The V and J ends lost 5 bases and 4 bases respectively, with 15 bases between them. The CDR3 totals 15 residues.